This T cell receptor beta chain was identified during a study of ipilimumab plus nivolumab after autologous stem cell transplantation. Across the study: DLBCL patients had primary refractory or relapsed disease. Findings and limits, study-wide: The authors say TCR, Treg and microbiome findings warrant further study.

Germline assignment: CDR1 WSHSY and CDR2 SAAADI. CDR3 length equals 16 residues. Trimming pared 4 bases from V and 4 bases from J, leaving 17 bases between. Ipilimumab, 1 mg/kg, started 14 to 28 days after autologous transplant. Patients got 3 mg/kg IV nivolumab weeks 1, 4, 7, 10, then biweekly through week 26. Points on this clone: Its target is not known.

Assay used: immunoSEQ multiplex PCR; TCRdb lists only in-frame clones, some missing. The data show roughly 25,000 clones, with more than 70% seen just once and 4% to 6% held by the top ten. This receptor was taken from a male donor with diffuse large B-cell lymphoma. Specimen: PBMCs, collected in a trial of ipilimumab plus nivolumab as post-transplant consolidation. The rearrangement joins TRBV10-2 to TRBJ1-5, with TRBD1 as a possible D gene (5 bases). The CDR3 sequence: CASSVNRRYLNQPQHF. The CDR3 DNA is TGCGCCAGCAGTGTGAACAGGCGTTACCTAAATCAGCCCCAGCATTTT.